Listed below are T cell receptor beta chains from one sample, sequenced in a study of T and B cells in COVID-19 patients. TCRdb re-called the multiplex PCR reads with MiXCR, one entry per CDR3 protein. The sample has over 8,000 distinct CDR3 sequences; roughly 27% are singletons. The specimen sequenced was blood. The receptors here all came from a human donor who had recovered from COVID-19. Both conserved end residues are trimmed from each CDR3. The order of the fields is V gene, J gene, CDR3 protein.

V: TRBV6-5; J: TRBJ2-5; CDR3: ASSYSRLAGGRQETQY
V: TRBV4-2; J: TRBJ1-1; CDR3: ASSQAIPGQGAIEAF
V: TRBV10-3; J: TRBJ2-7; CDR3: AISDHRQGSYEQY
V: TRBV18; J: TRBJ1-5; CDR3: ASSPQGQPQH
V: TRBV19; J: TRBJ2-6; CDR3: ASRPVVSGANVLT
V: TRBV6-5; J: TRBJ2-3; CDR3: ASSYSRQYLLTQY
V: TRBV24-1; J: TRBJ1-4; CDR3: ATSDADSFGKLF
V: TRBV19; J: TRBJ2-5; CDR3: ASSQGQGAWETQY
V: TRBV19; J: TRBJ1-2; CDR3: ASKPQGAGGYT
V: TRBV30; J: TRBJ1-4; CDR3: AHQGLANEKLF
V: TRBV11-2; J: TRBJ2-3; CDR3: ASSLRGPGDTQY
V: TRBV28; J: TRBJ1-2; CDR3: ASSNLQGYGGYT
V: TRBV7-3; J: TRBJ2-2; CDR3: ASSLGSGGAQTGELF
V: TRBV7-6; J: TRBJ1-2; CDR3: ASSLGRFRGDEDYGYT
V: TRBV5-1; J: TRBJ2-7; CDR3: ASSLVGREVEQY
V: TRBV6-1; J: TRBJ1-5; CDR3: ASSETGVRQPQH
V: TRBV5-4; J: TRBJ1-2; CDR3: ASSSRAPEGYT
V: TRBV4-2; J: TRBJ1-4; CDR3: ASSLQRDEKLF
V: TRBV4-3; J: TRBJ2-6; CDR3: ASSQGADWSGANVLT
V: TRBV6-4; J: TRBJ2-1; CDR3: ASSDSAGGEQF
V: TRBV5-1; J: NA; CDR3: ASSLGDRDYEQY
V: TRBV18; J: TRBJ1-1; CDR3: ASSPPLGINTEAF
V: TRBV6-1; J: TRBJ2-3; CDR3: ASSEGSQLARKQY
V: TRBV13; J: TRBJ1-1; CDR3: ASSSVQGSTEAF
V: TRBV6-5; J: TRBJ2-2; CDR3: ASSPVGTGGTGELF
V: TRBV6-1; J: TRBJ1-1; CDR3: ASSDPPVGTEAF
V: TRBV19; J: TRBJ2-1; CDR3: ASSIGLESYNEQF
V: TRBV6-5; J: TRBJ2-1; CDR3: ASRQTGGHDEQF
V: TRBV27; J: TRBJ1-2; CDR3: ASSLSSNYGYT
V: TRBV27; J: TRBJ1-1; CDR3: ASSWTGNTEAF
V: TRBV18; J: TRBJ2-1; CDR3: ASSPAFSSYNEQF
V: TRBV18; J: TRBJ2-3; CDR3: ASSPLGQGSVDTQY
V: TRBV29-1; J: TRBJ1-2; CDR3: SVFPRRGHYGYT
V: TRBV30; J: TRBJ2-7; CDR3: AWSAARAGVENEQY
V: TRBV19; J: TRBJ1-5; CDR3: ASSSNQPQH
V: TRBV6-5; J: TRBJ2-1; CDR3: ASSPLTIPRNEQF
V: TRBV7-6; J: TRBJ1-1; CDR3: ASSPTGSEAF
V: TRBV5-1; J: TRBJ2-3; CDR3: ASSFGTSTSTDTQY
V: TRBV5-6; J: TRBJ1-1; CDR3: ASSPTGDTEAF
V: TRBV5-1; J: TRBJ1-1; CDR3: ASSFNLDLGGNTEAF
V: TRBV5-6; J: TRBJ2-5; CDR3: ASSRILAGQETQY
V: TRBV29-1; J: TRBJ2-1; CDR3: SVEEPRGSEQF
V: TRBV6-5; J: TRBJ1-2; CDR3: ASSYSKGRRNYGYT
V: TRBV4-3; J: TRBJ2-3; CDR3: ASTRGGLAGVTDTQY
V: TRBV20-1; J: TRBJ2-5; CDR3: SARDRAGWTQETQY
V: TRBV7-9; J: TRBJ2-1; CDR3: ASSPKLAGAYNEQF
V: TRBV6-6; J: TRBJ2-3; CDR3: ASSYSSPTGADTQY